This T cell receptor beta chain was recorded in a study of OX40 agonist ivuxolimab in advanced cancers. Background on the study: Earlier treatment with anti-PD-1, anti-PD-L1 or anti-CTLA-4 was permitted, and around 36% had received some. Study-level points and caveats: Researchers did not establish what antigens the expanded peripheral T cells target. Certain nonresponders likewise exhibited a low normalized T-cell clonal expansion.

Details on this clone: Its antigen is not known.

The assay was immunoSEQ multiplex PCR, and TCRdb's table has in-frame clones only and misses some. The table has 57,000 or so clones, approximately 86% seen once; the top ten hold under 3.5%. The clonotype was recovered from an adult with an advanced solid tumor such as melanoma, head and neck, liver or kidney cancer. Sample: CD4+ or CD8+ T cells sorted from blood, taken in a trial of the OX40 agonist ivuxolimab.

The CDR3 here is CASSLNSNQPQHF. The CDR3 bases are TGCGCCAGCAGCCTCAATAGCAATCAGCCCCAGCATTTT. The rearrangement uses TRBV5-1 and TRBJ1-5; D is undetermined. The CDR3 is 13 amino acids. V was trimmed by 4 bases and J by 0 bases, leaving 5 bases between them. CDR1 and CDR2 (germline): SGHRS, YFSETQ.